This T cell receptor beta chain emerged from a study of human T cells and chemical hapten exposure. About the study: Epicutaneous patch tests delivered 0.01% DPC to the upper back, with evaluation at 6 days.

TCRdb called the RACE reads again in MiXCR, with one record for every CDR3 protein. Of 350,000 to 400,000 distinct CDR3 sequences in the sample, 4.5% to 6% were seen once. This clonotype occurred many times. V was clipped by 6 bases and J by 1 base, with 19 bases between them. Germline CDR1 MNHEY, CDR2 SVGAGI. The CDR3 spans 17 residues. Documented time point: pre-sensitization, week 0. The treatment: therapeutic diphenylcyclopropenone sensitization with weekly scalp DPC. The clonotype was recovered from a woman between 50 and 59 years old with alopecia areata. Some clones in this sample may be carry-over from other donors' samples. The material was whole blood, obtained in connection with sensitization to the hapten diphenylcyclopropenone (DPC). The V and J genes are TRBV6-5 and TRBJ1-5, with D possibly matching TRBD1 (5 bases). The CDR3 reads CASRSSLRGESNQPQHF. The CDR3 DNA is TGTGCCAGCAGATCCTCGCTAAGGGGCGAGAGCAATCAGCCCCAGCATTTT.